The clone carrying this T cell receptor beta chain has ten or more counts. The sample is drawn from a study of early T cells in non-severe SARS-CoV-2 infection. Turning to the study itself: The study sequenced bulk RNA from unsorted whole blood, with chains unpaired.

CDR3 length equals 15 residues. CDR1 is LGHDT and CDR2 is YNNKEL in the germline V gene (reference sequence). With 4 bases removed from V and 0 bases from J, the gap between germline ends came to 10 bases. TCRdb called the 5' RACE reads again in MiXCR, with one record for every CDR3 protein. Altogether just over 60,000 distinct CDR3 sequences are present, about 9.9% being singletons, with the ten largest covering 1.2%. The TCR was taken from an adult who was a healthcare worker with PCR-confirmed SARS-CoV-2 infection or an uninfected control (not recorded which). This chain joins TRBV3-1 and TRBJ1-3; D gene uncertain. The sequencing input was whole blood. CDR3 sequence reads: CASSPPGRSGNTIYF. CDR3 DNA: TGTGCCAGCAGCCCACCGGGCCGCTCTGGAAACACCATATATTTT.